The T cell receptor (beta chain) described here comes from a study of blood T cell repertoires in COVID-19. Germline V lookup: CDR1 LGHDT, CDR2 YNNKEL (reference sequence). The length of the CDR3 is 14 residues. With 1 base clipped from V and 6 bases from J, the junction kept 3 bases outside the gene matches. Generated by immunoSEQ multiplex PCR, the TCRdb table keeps only in-frame clones and is missing some. The table has 150,000 to 200,000 clones, approximately 79% seen once; the top ten hold roughly a sixth. The receptor's source is a man in his 60s with active or convalescent COVID-19. The V and J genes are TRBV3-1 (or the pseudogene TRBV3-2) and TRBJ2-1; 7 nucleotides align to TRBD2. Sequences were obtained from peripheral blood. DNA for the CDR3: TGTGCCAGCAGCCAAGGACTAGCAATCAATGAGCAGTTCTTC. It yields the protein CASSQGLAINEQFF.